The 13 T cell receptor beta chains presented below share a single source sample, sequenced in a study of T cell changes during pregnancy in multiple sclerosis. Produced via immunoSEQ multiplex PCR; TCRdb's table is partial and in-frame only. Of 58,000 or so clones detected, approximately 92% appear once; the ten largest clones hold 2.3%. The sample here was peripheral blood, taken in the first trimester of pregnancy. All receptors come from a female donor with multiple sclerosis, enrolled in a pregnancy study.

V usage is TRBV19 and J usage is TRBJ2-1, with a possible D match to TRBD2 (5 bases). The CDR3 has 13 residues. Germline loops: CDR1 LNHDA, CDR2 SQIVND (reference sequence). V lost 3 bases to trimming and J lost 4 bases, with 7 bases between them. CDR3 DNA: TGTGCCAGTAGTATTAAGCGGTACAATGAGCAGTTCTTC. It translates to CASSIKRYNEQFF. The full variable domain, in which reference TRBV19 and TRBJ2-1 provide the parts outside the CDR3, is DGGITQSPKYLFRKEGQNVTLSCEQNLNHDAMYWYRQDPGQGLRLIYYSQIVNDFQKGDIAEGYSVSREKKESFPLTVTSAQKNPTAFYLCASSIKRYNEQFFGPGTRLTVL.

V gene TRBV28 combines with J gene TRBJ1-5; 9 nucleotides align to TRBD1. V was pared by 4 bases and J by 1 base, with 2 bases of the junction left unmatched. The CDR3 is made up of 15 amino acids. Germline V gene lookup returns CDR1 MDHEN and CDR2 SYDVKM. In DNA, the CDR3 is TGTGCCAGCAGTTGGGACAGGGAGAGCAATCAGCCCCAGCATTTT. Protein sequence: CASSWDRESNQPQHF.

V is TRBV7-9 and J is TRBJ2-7, with D uncertain. V was cut by 5 bases and J by 5 bases, with 7 bases left in between. The length of the CDR3 is 11 residues. Germline-derived CDR1 and CDR2 are SEHNR and FQNEAQ (reference sequence). The CDR3 reads CASSALDEQYF. In DNA, the CDR3 is TGTGCCAGCAGCGCCCTAGACGAGCAGTACTTC.

The chain employs TRBV14 and TRBJ1-1; no firm D call. Trimming took 4 bases from V and 3 from J, leaving 9 bases between them. CDR3 size: 13 residues. Germline V CDR1 and CDR2: SGHDN, FVKESK. The CDR3, as DNA: TGTGCCAGCAGCCCGACAAGGTACACTGAAGCTTTCTTT. Translated, it gives CASSPTRYTEAFF. The full variable domain, with the rest looked up from reference TRBV14 and TRBJ1-1, is EAGVTQFPSHSVIEKGQTVTLRCDPISGHDNLYWYRRVMGKEIKFLLHFVKESKQDESGMPNNRFLAERTGGTYSTLKVQPAELEDSGVYFCASSPTRYTEAFFGQGTRLTVV.

The chain has TRBV11-2 and TRBJ2-7, with 12 bases matching TRBD1. Germline V CDR1 and CDR2: SGHAT, FQNNGV. The CDR3 covers 14 residues. Unmatched junction bases numbered 5, after V lost 5 bases and J lost 6 bases. The CDR3 coding sequence is TGTGCCAGCAGCGAGGGGACAGGGGGCTCCGAGCAGTACTTC. Amino acids: CASSEGTGGSEQYF.

This clone was seen a single time. The chain uses TRBV25-1 and TRBJ2-1; 9 bases are shared with TRBD2. This CDR3 has 16 amino acids. Germline lookup yields CDR1 MGHDK and CDR2 SYGVNS. After removal of 7 bases from V and 0 bases from J, the junction contained 7 bases not matched to a gene. The CDR3 region is CASTSSGSSSYNEQFF. CDR3 sequence (DNA): TGTGCCAGCACTAGTAGCGGGAGTTCCTCCTACAATGAGCAGTTCTTC.

J is TRBJ2-4 and V is TRBV5-6; 8 bases agree with TRBD2. The CDR3 consists of 14 residues. J gave up 8 bases and V 4 bases, and 8 bases lay outside the gene matches. Germline CDR1 SGHDT, CDR2 YYEEEE. The CDR3 protein is CASSVRRGVDIQYF. The CDR3 coding sequence is TGTGCCAGCAGCGTCCGGCGGGGGGTTGACATTCAGTACTTC.

V is TRBV6-5 and J is TRBJ1-2; 7 nucleotides line up with TRBD1. The CDR3 consists of 15 residues. CDR1 is MNHEY and CDR2 is SVGAGI in the germline V gene. V shed 0 bases, J shed 5 bases, and the junction held 6 bases outside the gene matches. The DNA of the CDR3 is TGTGCCAGCAGTTACTCTTTGGGACAGAGTTATGGCTACACCTTC. Protein product: CASSYSLGQSYGYTF.

Here the CDR3 reads CASSLLAITDTQYF. In DNA, the CDR3 is TGTGCCAGCAGCCTGTTAGCAATCACAGATACGCAGTATTTT. V and J are TRBV11-3 and TRBJ2-3; unclear D gene. Germline CDR1 and CDR2: SGHNT and YENEEA. Between the trimmed V and J ends, which lost 5 bases and 2 bases, there was a span of 11 bases. CDR3 length: 14 residues.

The chain couples TRBV13 to TRBJ2-2; 8 bases match TRBD2. Germline V gene sequence: CDR1 PRHDT, CDR2 FYEKMQ (reference sequence). The V segment lost 5 bases and the J segment 0 bases; nucleotides outside the gene matches: 8. This CDR3 is built from 17 residues. This chain's CDR3 is CASSQGLAEANTGELFF. In nucleotides, the CDR3 is TGTGCCAGCAGCCAAGGACTAGCTGAGGCGAACACCGGGGAGCTGTTTTTT.

The chain carries TRBV28 and TRBJ2-6, with no clear D. The CDR3 is 15 amino acids. CDR1 MDHEN and CDR2 SYDVKM come from the germline V gene. V lost 5 bases and J 5 bases, leaving 13 bases between the germline ends. Here the CDR3 reads CASSPSSEWANVLTF. CDR3 sequence (DNA): TGTGCCAGCAGTCCTAGTTCGGAGTGGGCCAACGTCCTGACTTTC.

V is TRBV11-2 and J is TRBJ2-7, with 9 bases fitting TRBD1. This CDR3 spans 15 amino acids. The V gene end was trimmed by 1 base and the J gene end by 1 base; junction bases not matched to a gene: 2. Per the germline V gene, CDR1 is SGHAT and CDR2 is FQNNGV. CDR3 sequence (DNA): TGTGCCAGCAGCTTAGGGGGACAGGGATCCTACGAGCAGTACTTC. Translation: CASSLGGQGSYEQYF.

DNA of the CDR3: TGTGCCAGTAGTACTAGCGGGAGGGGCACAGATACGCAGTATTTT. It codes for CASSTSGRGTDTQYF. The V gene is TRBV19, the J gene TRBJ2-3, with 12 bases identical to TRBD2. Trimming cost V 4 bases and J 1 base; bases outside gene matches: 0. CDR3 length: 15 residues. The germline gives CDR1 LNHDA, CDR2 SQIVND (reference sequence).